This T cell receptor (beta chain) was recorded in a study of radiation and T cells in renal cell carcinoma. Study-level findings and limits: From baseline, blood top tumor clonotypes peaked at 2 weeks post-radiation. Without pretreatment biopsies, baseline tumor clonotype presence was undetermined.

Time point given: blood 4 weeks post-SBRT, at nephrectomy. The sample's treatment: 15 Gy SBRT to primary tumor, nephrectomy 4 weeks later. Nephrectomy followed 15 Gy stereotactic body radiation by 4 weeks. Blood was sampled at baseline, 2 weeks and 4 weeks after SBRT. V shed 5 bases and J shed 4 bases, with 11 bases lying between them. The CDR3 has 14 residues. Germline V lookup: CDR1 MNHEY, CDR2 SVGAGI. This clone appeared once. The antigen remains unidentified. Generated by immunoSEQ multiplex PCR, the TCRdb table keeps only in-frame clones and is missing some. The sample consists of fewer than 200,000 clones, 88% of them appearing once.

The chain has TRBV6-5 and TRBJ1-4, with a tentative D call TRBD1 (5 bases). The receptor's source is a woman aged 45-60 years with renal cell carcinoma. Sequenced here: blood, sampled from a patient whose treatment included radiotherapy and nephrectomy. CDR3 in amino acids: CASSARAINEKLFF. Written as DNA, the CDR3 is TGTGCCAGCAGTGCCAGGGCAATTAATGAAAAACTGTTTTTT.